A selection of T cell receptor beta chains follows, all from one sample in a study of blood T cell repertoires in COVID-19. Some clones are missing from TCRdb's copy, which holds only in-frame ones; the method was immunoSEQ multiplex PCR. The table has 90,000 to 120,000 clones, less than 90% seen once. What was sequenced was peripheral blood. These receptors all come from a human donor in a cohort sampled during active COVID-19. Both conserved end residues are part of each CDR3. The D gene is left open where the match is weak. Only part of the rows carry a size: once, few, many, or a class if the clone is expanded.

size	V	J	D	DNA	CDR3
many	TRBV7-2	TRBJ2-7	NA	TGTGCCAGCAGCTTAGCGGTAGGGGTGACACCCCCCTACGAGCAGTACTTC	CASSLAVGVTPPYEQYF
NA	TRBV11-2	TRBJ1-1	NA	TGTGCCAGCAGCTTACGACAGCAGAACACTGAAGCTTTCTTT	CASSLRQQNTEAFF
NA	TRBV3-1/TRBV3-2	TRBJ1-2	NA	TGTGCCAGCAGCCAAGTGGGCAGGCCTGGCTACACCTTC	CASSQVGRPGYTF
NA	TRBV2	TRBJ2-6	NA	TGTGCCAGCAGCGTACCCGGGGCTGGGGCCAACGTCCTGACTTTC	CASSVPGAGANVLTF
NA	TRBV7-3	TRBJ2-1	NA	TGTGCCAGCAGTGGGGGGACCAACAATGAGCAGTTCTTC	CASSGGTNNEQFF
NA	TRBV6-6	TRBJ2-1	NA	TGTGCCAGCAGTTACACTACAGGATTATACAATGAGCAGTTCTTC	CASSYTTGLYNEQFF
NA	TRBV7-7	TRBJ2-1	NA	TGTGCCAGCAGCTTAGCAGGGGCTGACTACAATGAGCAGTTCTTC	CASSLAGADYNEQFF
NA	TRBV10-3	TRBJ1-5	NA	TGTGCCATCAGTGGGGACACCGTAAATCAGCCCCAGCATTTT	CAISGDTVNQPQHF
few	TRBV7-2	TRBJ1-1	NA	TGTGCCAGCAGCTTAGTCCACCTATCCACTGAAGCTTTCTTT	CASSLVHLSTEAFF
NA	TRBV18	TRBJ1-6	NA	TGTGCCAGCTCGACAGGCTCTAATTCACCCCTCCACTTT	CASSTGSNSPLHF
once	TRBV18	TRBJ2-1	TRBD2	TGTGCCAGCTCCCAACCTAGGGCGGGAGAAGGAGAGCAGTTCTTC	CASSQPRAGEGEQFF
NA	TRBV19	TRBJ1-1	TRBD1	TGTGCCAGTACCTTCCGGGGCAGGGGGCCCGGGGGTGACGCTGAAGCTTTCTTT	CASTFRGRGPGGDAEAFF
NA	TRBV6-6	TRBJ2-7	NA	TGTGCCAGCAGTTACGTAGGAGCGGTCGAGCAGTACTTC	CASSYVGAVEQYF
few	TRBV6-5	TRBJ2-7	TRBD2	TGTGCCAGCAAAACTAGCGGGTTCTACGAGCAGTACTTC	CASKTSGFYEQYF
NA	TRBV3-1/TRBV3-2	TRBJ2-5	TRBD2	TGTGCCAGCAGCGAACTAGCGGGAGGGGCGACCCAGTACTTC	CASSELAGGATQYF
NA	TRBV11-3	TRBJ2-1	TRBD1	TGTGCCAGCAGCTTATCAGGACAGGGGAACAATGAGCAGTTCTTC	CASSLSGQGNNEQFF
NA	TRBV12-3/TRBV12-4	TRBJ2-1	NA	TGTGCCAGCAGCCTCCTAGGTGAGCAGTTCTTC	CASSLLGEQFF
NA	TRBV5-6	TRBJ2-3	TRBD2	TGTGCCAGCAGCTCCGCGACTAGCGGGAGGGCCTTCGATACGCAGTATTTT	CASSSATSGRAFDTQYF
once	TRBV19	TRBJ1-5	NA	TGTGCCAGTATCGGTGGTAACAGTGCGAATAGCAATCAGCCCCAGCATTTT	CASIGGNSANSNQPQHF
NA	TRBV12-5	TRBJ2-1	TRBD2	TGTGCTAGTGGTCCCCGACTAGCGCAGGTTACCTACAATGAGCAGTTCTTC	CASGPRLAQVTYNEQFF
NA	TRBV3-1/TRBV3-2	TRBJ2-3	TRBD2	TGTGCCAGCAGCCAGGGAGTGGGGACTAGAGTAGATACGCAGTATTTT	CASSQGVGTRVDTQYF
NA	TRBV28	TRBJ1-2	NA	TGTGCTCTCGGGGGTCCTAACTATGGCTACACCTTC	CALGGPNYGYTF
NA	TRBV27	TRBJ1-6	TRBD1	TGTGCCAGCAGTTTAAGGTCGAGGGGACAGGTGAATCACCCCCTCCACTTT	CASSLRSRGQVNHPLHF
NA	TRBV2	TRBJ2-1	NA	TGTGCCACCAGCGGGTCCTACAATGAGCAGTTCTTC	CATSGSYNEQFF
NA	TRBV7-9	TRBJ2-1	NA	TGTGCCAGCAGCTTAGACGGAGAGGCCAATGAGCAGTTCTTC	CASSLDGEANEQFF
NA	TRBV7-9	TRBJ2-3	TRBD2	TGTGCCAGCAGCTCGTGGGGACTAGCGGGAGGAGATACGCAGTATTTT	CASSSWGLAGGDTQYF
NA	TRBV24-1	TRBJ2-5	TRBD2	TGTGCCACCAGTGATGCAGTAGCGGGAGGTTGGGAGACCCAGTACTTC	CATSDAVAGGWETQYF
NA	TRBV27	TRBJ1-1	NA	TGTGCCAGCAGTGACAGGATGAACACTGAAGCTTTCTTT	CASSDRMNTEAFF
NA	TRBV12-3/TRBV12-4	TRBJ1-1	NA	TGTGCCAGCAGTTTTGCCGGGTCAGATGGTTTCTTT	CASSFAGSDGFF
NA	TRBV3-1/TRBV3-2	TRBJ2-5	NA	TGTGCCAGCAGTCGCCGGGGAGAAGAGACCCAGTACTTC	CASSRRGEETQYF
NA	TRBV7-2	TRBJ1-2	NA	TGTGCCAGCAGCTTAGAGGGGACCAGGGGTAACTATGGCTACACCTTC	CASSLEGTRGNYGYTF
NA	TRBV11-3	TRBJ2-2	TRBD2	TGTGCCAGCTCCCAAGCGGGAGGGTTCGGCGGGGAGCTGTTTTTT	CASSQAGGFGGELFF
NA	TRBV18	TRBJ1-4	NA	TGTGCCAGCTCACCACCGGCCGAAAATGAAAAACTGTTTTTT	CASSPPAENEKLFF
once	TRBV14	TRBJ2-7	TRBD2	TGTGCCAGCAGCCAAGATTCGACTAGCGGGAGGGAGCAGTACTTC	CASSQDSTSGREQYF
NA	TRBV7-9	TRBJ2-7	NA	TGTGCCAGCAGCTCGGACAGCGACACCCACGAGCAGTACTTC	CASSSDSDTHEQYF
NA	TRBV19	TRBJ2-1	TRBD2	TGTGCCAGTAGTCTAGCGGGAGGGAACAATGAGCAGTTCTTC	CASSLAGGNNEQFF
NA	TRBV7-7	TRBJ2-2	TRBD2	TGTGCTAGCAGCTTTGCGGGAGGGGCCGGGGAGCTGTTTTTT	CASSFAGGAGELFF
NA	TRBV7-2	TRBJ2-7	TRBD1	TGTGCCAGCAGCTCTGCCGGGACAGTCTCCTACGAGCAGTACTTC	CASSSAGTVSYEQYF